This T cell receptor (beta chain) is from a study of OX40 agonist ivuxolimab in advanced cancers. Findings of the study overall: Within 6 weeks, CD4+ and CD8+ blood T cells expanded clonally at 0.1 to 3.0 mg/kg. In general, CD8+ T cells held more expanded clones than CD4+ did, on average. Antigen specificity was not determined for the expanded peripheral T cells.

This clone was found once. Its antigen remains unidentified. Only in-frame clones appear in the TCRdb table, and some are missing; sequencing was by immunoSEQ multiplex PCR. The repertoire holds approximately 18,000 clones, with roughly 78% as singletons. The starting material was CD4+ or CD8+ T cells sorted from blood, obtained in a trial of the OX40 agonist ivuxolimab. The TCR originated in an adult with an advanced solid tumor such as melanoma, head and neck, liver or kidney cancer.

The CDR3 coding sequence is TGTGCCAGCAGCTGGGGGTTATCCGGGACGGACTATGGCTACACCTTC. Residues: CASSWGLSGTDYGYTF. The rearrangement uses TRBV7-2 and TRBJ1-2; tentatively, D is TRBD1 (5 bases). Trimming removed 4 bases from V and 3 bases from J, with 18 bases in between. The CDR3 extends over 16 amino acids. The germline V gene has CDR1 SGHTA and CDR2 FQGNSA.